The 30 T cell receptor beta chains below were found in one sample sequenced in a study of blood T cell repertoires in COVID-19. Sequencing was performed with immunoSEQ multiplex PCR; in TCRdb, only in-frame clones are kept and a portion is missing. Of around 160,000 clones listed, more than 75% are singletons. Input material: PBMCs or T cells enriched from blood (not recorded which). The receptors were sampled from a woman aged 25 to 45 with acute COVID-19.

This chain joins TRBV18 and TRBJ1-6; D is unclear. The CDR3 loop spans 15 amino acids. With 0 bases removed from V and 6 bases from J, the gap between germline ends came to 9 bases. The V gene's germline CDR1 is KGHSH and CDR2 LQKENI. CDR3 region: CASSPPGVGNSPLHF. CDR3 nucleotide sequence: TGTGCCAGCTCACCACCCGGGGTGGGTAATTCACCCCTCCACTTT.

CDR3 sequence: CASSRGGQGQQYF. The CDR3 nucleotides read TGTGCCAGCAGTAGGGGTGGACAGGGCCAGCAGTACTTC. J is TRBJ2-7 and V is TRBV6-5; 8 bases fit TRBD1. Germline V gene sequence: CDR1 MNHEY, CDR2 SVGAGI. After removal of 5 bases from V and 8 bases from J, the junction contained 8 bases not matched to a gene. The CDR3 contains 13 residues.

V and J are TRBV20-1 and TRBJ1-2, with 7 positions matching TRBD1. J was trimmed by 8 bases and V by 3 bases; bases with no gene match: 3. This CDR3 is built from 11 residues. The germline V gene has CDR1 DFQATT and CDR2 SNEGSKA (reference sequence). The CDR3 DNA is TGCAGTGCTAGGCTAGGGGGCGGCTACACCTTC. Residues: CSARLGGGYTF.

CDR3 residues: CASSSDRHYNEKLFF. CDR3 nucleotide sequence: TGTGCCAGCAGCTCGGACAGGCATTATAATGAAAAACTGTTTTTT. V usage is TRBV7-9 and J usage is TRBJ1-4; 7 bases fit TRBD1. Trimming cost V 4 bases and J 4 bases; bases outside gene matches: 6. Germline V gene data show CDR1 as SEHNR and CDR2 as FQNEAQ (reference sequence). The CDR3 is 15 amino acids.

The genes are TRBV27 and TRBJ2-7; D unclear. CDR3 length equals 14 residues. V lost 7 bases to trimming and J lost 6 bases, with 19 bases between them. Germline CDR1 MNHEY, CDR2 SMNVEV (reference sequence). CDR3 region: CASTPNIPPSEQYF. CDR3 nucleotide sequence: TGTGCCAGCACCCCCAATATACCTCCTAGCGAGCAGTACTTC.

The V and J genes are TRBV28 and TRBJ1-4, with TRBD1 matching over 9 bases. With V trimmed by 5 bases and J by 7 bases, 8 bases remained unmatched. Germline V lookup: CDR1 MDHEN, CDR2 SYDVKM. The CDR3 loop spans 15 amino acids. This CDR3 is CASSPTTGGGEKLFF. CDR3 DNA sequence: TGTGCCAGCAGTCCTACGACAGGGGGAGGTGAAAAACTGTTTTTT.

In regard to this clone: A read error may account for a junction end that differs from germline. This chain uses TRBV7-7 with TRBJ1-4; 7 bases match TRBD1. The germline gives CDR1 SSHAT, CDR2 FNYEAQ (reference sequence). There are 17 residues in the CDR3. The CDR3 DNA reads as TGTGCTAGCAGCTTGTCTACGGGACAGTGGGCCCGGAGGGAACTGTTTTTT. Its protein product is CASSLSTGQWARRELFF.

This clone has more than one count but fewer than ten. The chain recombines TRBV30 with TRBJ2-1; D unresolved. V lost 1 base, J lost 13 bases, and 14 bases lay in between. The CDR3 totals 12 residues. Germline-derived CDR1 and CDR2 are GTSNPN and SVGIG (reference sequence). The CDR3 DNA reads TGTGCCTGGAGTGGCCCCTTTATGCGCCAGTTCTTC. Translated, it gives CAWSGPFMRQFF.

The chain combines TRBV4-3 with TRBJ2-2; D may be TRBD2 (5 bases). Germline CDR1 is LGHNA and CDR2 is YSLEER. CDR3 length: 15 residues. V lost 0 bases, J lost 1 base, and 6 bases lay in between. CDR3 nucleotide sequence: TGCGCCAGCAGCCAAGAAGGACTGAACACCGGGGAGCTGTTTTTT. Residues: CASSQEGLNTGELFF.

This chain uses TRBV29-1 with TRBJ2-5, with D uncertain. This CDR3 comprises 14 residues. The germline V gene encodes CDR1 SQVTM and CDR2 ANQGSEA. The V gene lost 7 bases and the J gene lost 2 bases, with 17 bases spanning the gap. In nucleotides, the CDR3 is TGCAGCGCACTACCCCCGATTTTACAAGAGACCCAGTACTTC. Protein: CSALPPILQETQYF.

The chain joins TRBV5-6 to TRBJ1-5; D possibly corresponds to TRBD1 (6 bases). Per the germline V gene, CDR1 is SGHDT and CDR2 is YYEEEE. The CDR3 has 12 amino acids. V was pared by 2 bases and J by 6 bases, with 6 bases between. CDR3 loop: CASSLQGQPQHF. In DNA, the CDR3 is TGTGCCAGCAGCTTACAGGGTCAGCCCCAGCATTTT. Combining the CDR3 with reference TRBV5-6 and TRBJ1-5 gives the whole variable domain DAGVTQSPTHLIKTRGQQVTLRCSPKSGHDTVSWYQQALGQGPQFIFQYYEEEERQRGNFPDRFSGHQFPNYSSELNVNALLLGDSALYLCASSLQGQPQHFGDGTRLSIL.

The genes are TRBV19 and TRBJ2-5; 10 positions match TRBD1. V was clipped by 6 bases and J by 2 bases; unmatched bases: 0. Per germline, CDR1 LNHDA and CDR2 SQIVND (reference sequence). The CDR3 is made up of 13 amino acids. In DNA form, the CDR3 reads TGTGCCAGTAGGGACAGGGGGCAAGAGACCCAGTACTTC. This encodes CASRDRGQETQYF.

Written as DNA, the CDR3 is TGTGCCAGCAGTCCCCGACTAGCTCGAGTCACAGATACGCAGTATTTT. Encoded protein: CASSPRLARVTDTQYF. The V call is TRBV11-2, the J call TRBJ2-3; 7 bases fit TRBD2. Unmatched junction bases numbered 11, after V lost 6 bases and J lost 2 bases. Per germline, CDR1 SGHAT and CDR2 FQNNGV. The CDR3 is 16 amino acids.

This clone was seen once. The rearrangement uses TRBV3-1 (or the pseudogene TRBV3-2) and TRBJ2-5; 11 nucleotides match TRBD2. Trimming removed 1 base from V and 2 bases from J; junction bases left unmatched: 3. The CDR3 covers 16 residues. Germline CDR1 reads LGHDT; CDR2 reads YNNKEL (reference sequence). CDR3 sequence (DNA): TGTGCCAGCAGCCAAGGGCTAGCGGGAGGACAAGAGACCCAGTACTTC. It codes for CASSQGLAGGQETQYF.

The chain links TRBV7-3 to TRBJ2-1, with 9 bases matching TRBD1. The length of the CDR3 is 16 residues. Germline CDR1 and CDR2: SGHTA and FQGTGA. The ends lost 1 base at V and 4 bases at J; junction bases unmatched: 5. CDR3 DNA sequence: TGTGCCAGCAGCTTAAGGGACAGGGATAGGTACAATGAGCAGTTCTTC. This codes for CASSLRDRDRYNEQFF.

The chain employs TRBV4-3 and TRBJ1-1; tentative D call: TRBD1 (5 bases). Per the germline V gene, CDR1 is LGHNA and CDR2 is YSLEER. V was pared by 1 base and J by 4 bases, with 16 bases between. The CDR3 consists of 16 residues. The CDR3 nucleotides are TGCGCCAGCAGCCAAGTTGCGGGGCCCGTTGGCACTGAAGCTTTCTTT. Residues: CASSQVAGPVGTEAFF.

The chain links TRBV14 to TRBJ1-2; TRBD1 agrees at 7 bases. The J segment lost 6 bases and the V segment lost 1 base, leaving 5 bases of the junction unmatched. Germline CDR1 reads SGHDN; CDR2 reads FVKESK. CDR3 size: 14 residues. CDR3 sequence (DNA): TGTGCCAGCAGCCAAGTCGGGACAGTCCATGGCTACACCTTC. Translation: CASSQVGTVHGYTF.

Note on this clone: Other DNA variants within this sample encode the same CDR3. CDR3 loop: CASSSGQGTYGYTF. CDR3 coding DNA: TGTGCCAGCAGTTCGGGACAGGGAACCTATGGCTACACCTTC. This rearrangement joins TRBV28 to TRBJ1-2; TRBD1 aligns across 9 bases. The CDR3 consists of 14 residues. Germline-derived CDR1 and CDR2 are MDHEN and SYDVKM. Unmatched junction bases numbered 4, after V lost 4 bases and J lost 4 bases.

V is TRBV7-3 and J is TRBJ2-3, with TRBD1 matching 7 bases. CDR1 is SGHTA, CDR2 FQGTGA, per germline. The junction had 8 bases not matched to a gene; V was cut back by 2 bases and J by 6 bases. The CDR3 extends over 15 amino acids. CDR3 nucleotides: TGTGCCAGCAGCTTACAGGGGGTGTTTTCCGATACGCAGTATTTT. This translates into CASSLQGVFSDTQYF.

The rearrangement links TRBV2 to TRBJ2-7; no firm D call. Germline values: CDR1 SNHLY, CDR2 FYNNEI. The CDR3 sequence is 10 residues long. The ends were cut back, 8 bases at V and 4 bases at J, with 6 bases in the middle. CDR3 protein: CASALYEQYF. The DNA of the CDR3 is TGTGCCAGCGCGTTGTACGAGCAGTACTTC.

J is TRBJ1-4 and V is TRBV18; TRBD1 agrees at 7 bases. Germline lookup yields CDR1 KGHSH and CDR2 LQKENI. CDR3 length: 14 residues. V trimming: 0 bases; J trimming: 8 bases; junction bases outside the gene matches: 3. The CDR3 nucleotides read TGTGCCAGCTCACCACCGGGACAGCAGGAAAAACTGTTTTTT. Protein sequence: CASSPPGQQEKLFF.

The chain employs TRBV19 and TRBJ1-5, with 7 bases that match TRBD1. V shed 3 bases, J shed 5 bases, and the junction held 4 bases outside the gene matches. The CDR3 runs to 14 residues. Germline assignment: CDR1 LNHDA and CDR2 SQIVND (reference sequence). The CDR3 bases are TGTGCCAGTAGTATTCGGACAGGTTATCAGCCCCAGCATTTT. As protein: CASSIRTGYQPQHF.

The CDR3 DNA sequence: TGTGCCAGCAGCAGCCGGGGGTCTCTAGCCACAGATACGCAGTATTTT. It translates to CASSSRGSLATDTQYF. This rearrangement joins TRBV9 to TRBJ2-3; TRBD2 is a possible D gene (6 bases). V gave up 4 bases and J gave up 2 bases, with 17 bases separating them. CDR1 and CDR2 from the germline V gene are SGDLS and YYNGEE. The CDR3 runs to 16 residues.

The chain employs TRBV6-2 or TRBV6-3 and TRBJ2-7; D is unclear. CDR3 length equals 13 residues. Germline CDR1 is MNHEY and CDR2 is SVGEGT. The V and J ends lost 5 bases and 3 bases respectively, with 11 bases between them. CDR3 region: CASSDTDYYEQYF. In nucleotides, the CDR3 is TGTGCCAGCAGTGACACGGATTACTACGAGCAGTACTTC.

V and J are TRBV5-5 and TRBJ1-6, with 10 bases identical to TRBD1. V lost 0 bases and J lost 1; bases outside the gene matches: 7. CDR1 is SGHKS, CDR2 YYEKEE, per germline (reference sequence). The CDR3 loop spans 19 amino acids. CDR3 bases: TGTGCCAGCAGCTTGGTACCGCGGGACAGGGGTTCCTATAATTCACCCCTCCACTTT. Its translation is CASSLVPRDRGSYNSPLHF. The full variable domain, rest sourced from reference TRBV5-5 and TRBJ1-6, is DAGVTQSPTHLIKTRGQQVTLRCSPISGHKSVSWYQQVLGQGPQFIFQYYEKEERGRGNFPDRFSARQFPNYSSELNVNALLLGDSALYLCASSLVPRDRGSYNSPLHFGNGTRLTVT.

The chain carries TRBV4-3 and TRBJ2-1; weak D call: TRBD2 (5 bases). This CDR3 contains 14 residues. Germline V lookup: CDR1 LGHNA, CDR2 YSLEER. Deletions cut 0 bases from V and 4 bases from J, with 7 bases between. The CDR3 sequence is CASSQEDWYNEQFF. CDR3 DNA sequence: TGCGCCAGCAGCCAAGAGGACTGGTACAATGAGCAGTTCTTC.

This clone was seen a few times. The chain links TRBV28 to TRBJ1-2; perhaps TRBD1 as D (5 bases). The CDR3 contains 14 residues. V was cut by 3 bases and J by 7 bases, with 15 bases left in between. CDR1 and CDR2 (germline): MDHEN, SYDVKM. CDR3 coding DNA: TGTGCCAGCAGTTTCCGACAGCCCCTTAGTGGCTACACCTTC. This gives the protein CASSFRQPLSGYTF.

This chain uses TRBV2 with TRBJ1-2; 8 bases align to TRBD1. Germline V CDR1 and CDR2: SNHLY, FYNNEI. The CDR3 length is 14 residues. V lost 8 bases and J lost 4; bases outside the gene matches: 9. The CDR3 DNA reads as TGTGCCAGCTCTCCGGACAGGGAAGCCTATGGCTACACCTTC. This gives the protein CASSPDREAYGYTF.

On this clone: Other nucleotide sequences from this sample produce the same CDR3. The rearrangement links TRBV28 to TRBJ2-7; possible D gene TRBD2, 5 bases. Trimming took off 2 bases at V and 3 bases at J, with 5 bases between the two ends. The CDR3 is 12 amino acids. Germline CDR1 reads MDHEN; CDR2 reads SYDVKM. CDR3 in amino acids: CASSLRGYEQYF. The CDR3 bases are TGTGCCAGCAGTTTACGGGGCTACGAGCAGTACTTC.

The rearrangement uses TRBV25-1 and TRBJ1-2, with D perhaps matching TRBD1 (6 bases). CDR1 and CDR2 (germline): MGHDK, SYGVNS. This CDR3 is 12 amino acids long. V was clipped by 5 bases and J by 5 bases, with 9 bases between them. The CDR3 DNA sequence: TGTGCCAGCAGTCCTGGACAGTATGGCTACACCTTC. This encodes CASSPGQYGYTF.